Shown below are 32 T cell receptor beta chains from a single sample sequenced in a study of blood T cell repertoires in COVID-19. The method was immunoSEQ multiplex PCR; TCRdb's version includes in-frame clones alone and lacks a portion of them. The data show hundreds of thousands of clones, about 85% seen once. Sequencing was carried out using peripheral blood. These TCRs come from a man in his forties with acute or convalescent COVID-19.

Notes on this clone: One end of the junction fails to match germline, which may point to a read error. The CDR3 loop reads CASSILGQSAIF. CDR3 nucleotide sequence: TGTGCCAGTAGTATCCTCGGACAGTCCGCGATCTTC. V gene TRBV19 combines with J gene TRBJ2-1; D might be TRBD1 (6 bases). The length of the CDR3 is 12 residues. Looked up from germline, CDR1 is LNHDA and CDR2 is SQIVND (reference sequence).

This chain uses TRBV9 with TRBJ2-1; 12 bases match TRBD2. Germline V gene data show CDR1 as SGDLS and CDR2 as YYNGEE. V was clipped by 3 bases and J by 5 bases; unmatched bases: 9. The CDR3 loop spans 17 amino acids. The CDR3 spells CASSARLAGESHNEQFF. Written as DNA, the CDR3 is TGTGCCAGCAGCGCGCGACTAGCGGGGGAGTCACACAATGAGCAGTTCTTC.

V and J are TRBV5-1 and TRBJ2-6; 9 positions agree with TRBD2. Trimming cost V 0 bases and J 0 bases; bases outside gene matches: 10. The CDR3 has 20 residues. Germline loops: CDR1 SGHRS, CDR2 YFSETQ. The CDR3 sequence: CASSLAFRGGAFSGANVLTF. The CDR3 DNA reads as TGCGCCAGCAGCTTGGCCTTTCGCGGGGGGGCTTTCTCTGGGGCCAACGTCCTGACTTTC.

The rearrangement links TRBV2 to TRBJ1-1; 7 bases are a match to TRBD1. J gave up 5 bases and V 6 bases, and 12 bases lay outside the gene matches. This CDR3 comprises 15 residues. Per germline, CDR1 SNHLY and CDR2 FYNNEI. CDR3 sequence (DNA): TGTGCCAGCAGGTGGGACAGACCTCAGGGGACTGAAGCTTTCTTT. Its protein is CASRWDRPQGTEAFF.

This chain connects TRBV5-6 to TRBJ1-5, with 12 bases that match TRBD1. The germline V gene has CDR1 SGHDT and CDR2 YYEEEE. The CDR3 length is 16 residues. Losses at the gene ends were 3 bases for V and 6 bases for J; bases not matched to a gene: 7. The chain's CDR3 is CASSSEGTGGSQPQHF. CDR3 nucleotide sequence: TGTGCCAGCAGCTCCGAAGGGACAGGGGGCAGTCAGCCCCAGCATTTT.

This clone was found a few times. The chain recombines TRBV2 with TRBJ1-1, with TRBD1 matching 7 bases. Germline lookup yields CDR1 SNHLY and CDR2 FYNNEI. The J segment lost 5 bases and the V segment lost 3 bases, leaving 6 bases of the junction unmatched. The CDR3 covers 14 residues. The CDR3 loop is CASSDRTGGTEAFF. CDR3 coding DNA: TGTGCCAGCAGTGATCGGACAGGTGGGACTGAAGCTTTCTTT. Full variable domain (remainder filled in from reference TRBV2 and TRBJ1-1): EPEVTQTPSHQVTQMGQEVILRCVPISNHLYFYWYRQILGQKVEFLVSFYNNEISEKSEIFDDQFSVERPDGSNFTLKIRSTKLEDSAMYFCASSDRTGGTEAFFGQGTRLTVV.

V and J are TRBV6-5 and TRBJ1-1; tentative D call: TRBD1 (5 bases). The V gene's germline CDR1 is MNHEY and CDR2 SVGAGI. This CDR3 has 14 amino acids. V lost 4 bases and J lost 5, with 14 bases in between. The CDR3 region has the DNA TGTGCCAGCAGTTCCTTGGGGGGATGGACTGAAGCTTTCTTT. It yields the protein CASSSLGGWTEAFF.

The chain joins TRBV2 to TRBJ1-1, with 8 bases aligning to TRBD1. The V gene's germline CDR1 is SNHLY and CDR2 FYNNEI. This CDR3 is built from 15 residues. The V gene end was trimmed by 6 bases and the J gene end by 4 bases; junction bases not matched to a gene: 10. This chain's CDR3 is CASSENDRGGTEAFF. The CDR3 coding sequence is TGTGCCAGCAGCGAAAACGACAGGGGAGGCACTGAAGCTTTCTTT.

The V gene is TRBV6-5, the J gene TRBJ1-2; TRBD1 might be the D (5 bases). The CDR3 spans 13 residues. Germline CDR1 reads MNHEY; CDR2 reads SVGAGI. Between the trimmed V and J ends, which lost 6 bases and 8 bases, there was a span of 16 bases. The CDR3 spells CASSPGRGVGYTF. The DNA for the CDR3 is TGTGCCAGCAGCCCCGGGAGGGGTGTAGGCTACACCTTC.

This sequence joins TRBV5-1 and TRBJ1-1; a weak D match, TRBD1 (5 bases). The CDR3 contains 15 residues. Germline V gives CDR1 SGHRS, CDR2 YFSETQ. Between the trimmed V and J ends, which lost 0 bases and 0 bases, there was a span of 9 bases. CDR3 region: CASSLVWGMNTEAFF. The CDR3 DNA reads TGCGCCAGCAGCTTGGTATGGGGCATGAACACTGAAGCTTTCTTT. Based on the CDR3 plus reference TRBV5-1 and TRBJ1-1, the full variable domain is KAGVTQTPRYLIKTRGQQVTLSCSPISGHRSVSWYQQTPGQGLQFLFEYFSETQRNKGNFPGRFSGRQFSNSRSEMNVSTLELGDSALYLCASSLVWGMNTEAFFGQGTRLTVV.

The chain links TRBV2 to TRBJ2-7, with D possibly matching TRBD1 (5 bases). CDR1 is SNHLY, CDR2 FYNNEI, per germline. Trimming took off 7 bases at V and 2 bases at J, with 9 bases between the two ends. The CDR3 length is 12 residues. Written as DNA, the CDR3 is TGTGCCAGCAAGACAGAGACCTACGAGCAGTACTTC. Translated: CASKTETYEQYF.

This chain uses TRBV2 with TRBJ1-1, with D perhaps matching TRBD1 (6 bases). V shed 5 bases and J shed 5 bases, with 18 bases lying between them. The germline CDR1 and CDR2 sequences are SNHLY and FYNNEI. CDR3 length: 15 residues. In nucleotides, the CDR3 is TGTGCCAGCAGTCCCGACTTGGGGGCGAGGACTGAAGCTTTCTTT. Protein: CASSPDLGARTEAFF. Full variable domain (remainder filled in from reference TRBV2 and TRBJ1-1): EPEVTQTPSHQVTQMGQEVILRCVPISNHLYFYWYRQILGQKVEFLVSFYNNEISEKSEIFDDQFSVERPDGSNFTLKIRSTKLEDSAMYFCASSPDLGARTEAFFGQGTRLTVV.

The CDR3 sequence: CASSKLAAADEQFF. The CDR3 bases are TGTGCCAGCAGTAAGCTAGCAGCCGCGGATGAGCAGTTCTTC. The J gene is TRBJ2-1, the V gene TRBV6-4, with D possibly being TRBD2 (5 bases). The CDR3 spans 14 residues. With 5 bases removed from V and 8 bases from J, the gap between germline ends came to 16 bases. The germline V gene encodes CDR1 MRHNA and CDR2 SNTAGT.

V usage is TRBV3-1 (or the pseudogene TRBV3-2) and J usage is TRBJ1-6; D is unclear. CDR1 and CDR2 from the germline V gene are LGHDT and YNNKEL (reference sequence). This CDR3 comprises 13 residues. Trimming shortened V by 2 bases and J by 5 bases, and 4 bases separated the two germline ends. For the CDR3, the DNA is TGTGCCAGCAGCCAAACAGATAATTCACCCCTCCACTTT. Encoded protein: CASSQTDNSPLHF.

The genes are TRBV24-1 and TRBJ1-4; TRBD1 agrees at 8 bases. Germline lookup yields CDR1 KGHDR and CDR2 SFDVKD. Losses at the gene ends were 5 bases for V and 8 bases for J; bases not matched to a gene: 9. The CDR3 is made up of 15 amino acids. CDR3 sequence (DNA): TGTGCCACCAGTGCTGCGGACAGGGTAGGAGAAAAACTGTTTTTT. Translated: CATSAADRVGEKLFF.

This chain links TRBV19 with TRBJ1-2, with 8 bases matching TRBD1. Trimming removed 4 bases from V and 8 bases from J; junction bases left unmatched: 12. The CDR3 loop spans 15 amino acids. Germline CDR1 is LNHDA and CDR2 is SQIVND (reference sequence). CDR3 in amino acids: CASSTTWDRNGGYTF. The DNA for the CDR3 is TGTGCCAGTAGTACGACCTGGGACAGGAACGGGGGCTACACCTTC.

This clone was seen only once. The J gene is TRBJ2-7, the V gene TRBV6-7, with TRBD1 identical over 7 bases. TRBV6-7 is an ORF for which the function is uncertain. There are 14 residues in the CDR3. Unmatched junction bases numbered 0, after V lost 0 bases and J lost 1 base. As DNA, the CDR3 is TGTGCCAGCAGTTACTCGGGACAGTCCTACGAGCAGTACTTC. Residues: CASSYSGQSYEQYF.

The chain recombines TRBV7-9 with TRBJ2-3; 9 bases match TRBD1. V gave up 3 bases and J gave up 3 bases; unmatched junction bases: 10. This CDR3 contains 17 residues. The germline CDR1 and CDR2 sequences are SEHNR and FQNEAQ (reference sequence). The CDR3 DNA follows: TGTGCCAGCAGCTTTACGCCGGGGACAGGGCCGACAGATACGCAGTATTTT. This gives the protein CASSFTPGTGPTDTQYF.

The rearrangement joins TRBV7-8 to TRBJ1-4; a weak D match, TRBD1 (5 bases). The CDR3 runs to 16 residues. V was cut by 5 bases and J by 4 bases, with 17 bases left in between. The germline V gene has CDR1 SGHVS and CDR2 FQNEAQ. CDR3 nucleotide sequence: TGTGCCAGCAGCCAAAGACAGCAAAACTATAATGAAAAACTGTTTTTT. As protein: CASSQRQQNYNEKLFF. The complete variable domain, with remaining parts taken from reference TRBV7-8 and TRBJ1-4, reads GAGVSQSPRYKVAKRGQDVALRCDPISGHVSLFWYQQALGQGPEFLTYFQNEAQLDKSGLPSDRFFAERPEGSVSTLKIQRTQQEDSAVYLCASSQRQQNYNEKLFFGSGTQLSVL.

In regard to this clone: Other DNA sequences in this specimen translate into the identical CDR3. The V and J genes are TRBV2 and TRBJ1-1, with TRBD1 matching 8 bases. J was trimmed by 3 bases and V by 6 bases; bases with no gene match: 3. The CDR3 spans 13 residues. The germline gives CDR1 SNHLY, CDR2 FYNNEI. CDR3 coding DNA: TGTGCCAGCAGCGGACAGGGCCACACTGAAGCTTTCTTT. This encodes CASSGQGHTEAFF.

This clone has just one count. The V gene is TRBV11-2, the J gene TRBJ2-7, with TRBD2 matching over 7 bases. Trimming at V came to 6 bases and at J to 0 bases, leaving 5 bases not matched to a gene. The germline V gene has CDR1 SGHAT and CDR2 FQNNGV. This CDR3 has 14 amino acids. CDR3: CASRAGRSSYEQYF. The CDR3 nucleotides read TGTGCCAGCAGAGCGGGAAGGAGCTCCTACGAGCAGTACTTC.

The sample holds a few counts of this clone. CDR3 amino acids: CASSFARGGRYGYTF. DNA for the CDR3: TGTGCCAGCAGTTTCGCGAGGGGGGGTCGGTATGGCTACACCTTC. This chain joins TRBV28 and TRBJ1-2; weak D call: TRBD1 (6 bases). Germline V lookup: CDR1 MDHEN, CDR2 SYDVKM. V lost 3 bases and J 5 bases, leaving 16 bases between the germline ends. CDR3 length equals 15 residues.

V usage is TRBV15 and J usage is TRBJ1-2; 7 bases fit TRBD1. With V trimmed by 1 base and J by 3 bases, 2 bases remained unmatched. Germline loops: CDR1 LNHNV, CDR2 YYDKDF (reference sequence). The CDR3 consists of 14 residues. DNA for the CDR3: TGTGCCACCAGCAGAGGGGGACAGTACTATGGCTACACCTTC. The encoded protein is CATSRGGQYYGYTF.

The rearrangement links TRBV6-5 to TRBJ2-7; the D is unclear. V lost 2 bases and J lost 0, with 8 bases in between. Germline assignment: CDR1 MNHEY and CDR2 SVGAGI. This CDR3 comprises 14 residues. In DNA, the CDR3 is TGTGCCAGCAGTTACGACTGGAGCTCCTACGAGCAGTACTTC. This encodes CASSYDWSSYEQYF.

The genes are TRBV25-1 and TRBJ1-2, with D possibly TRBD1 on 6 matching bases. The CDR3 spans 14 residues. Germline assignment: CDR1 MGHDK and CDR2 SYGVNS. The V end lost 5 bases, the J end lost 0 bases, and 10 bases lay between the germline ends. The CDR3 bases are TGTGCCAGCAGTATCCGGACAGCTAACTATGGCTACACCTTC. Encoded protein: CASSIRTANYGYTF.

The genes are TRBV7-9 and TRBJ1-1, with 10 nucleotides matching TRBD1. The junction had 8 bases not matched to a gene; V was cut back by 1 base and J by 0 bases. Looked up from germline, CDR1 is SEHNR and CDR2 is FQNEAQ (reference sequence). This CDR3 spans 18 amino acids. CDR3 loop: CASSLVGTGDRMNTEAFF. The CDR3 DNA sequence: TGTGCCAGCAGCTTAGTGGGGACAGGGGATCGGATGAACACTGAAGCTTTCTTT.

CDR3 nucleotide sequence: TGTGCCAGCAGTTCAACAGGGGCCCGATCACTAGGCTACACCTTC. It yields the protein CASSSTGARSLGYTF. The chain employs TRBV28 and TRBJ1-2, with 7 bases aligning to TRBD1. The germline gives CDR1 MDHEN, CDR2 SYDVKM. The V segment lost 4 bases and the J segment 8 bases; nucleotides outside the gene matches: 13. This CDR3 region has 15 residues.

The CDR3 loop reads CSVLGQGEAFF. The DNA for the CDR3 is TGCAGCGTCTTGGGGCAGGGTGAAGCTTTCTTT. V gene TRBV20-1 combines with J gene TRBJ1-1; D might be TRBD1 (5 bases). This CDR3 is 11 amino acids long. CDR1 is DFQATT and CDR2 is SNEGSKA in the germline V gene (reference sequence).

The V call is TRBV30, the J call TRBJ1-1, with 8 bases identical to TRBD1. Losses at the gene ends were 3 bases for V and 5 bases for J; bases not matched to a gene: 8. Germline CDR1 GTSNPN, CDR2 SVGIG (reference sequence). This CDR3 is built from 14 residues. CDR3: CAWSPGQGRTEAFF. The CDR3 bases are TGTGCCTGGAGCCCCGGACAGGGAAGGACTGAAGCTTTCTTT.

This chain uses TRBV4-1 with TRBJ2-7; 11 nucleotides agree with TRBD2. Trimming cost V 3 bases and J 2 bases; bases outside gene matches: 6. Germline loops: CDR1 MGHRA, CDR2 YSYEKL. CDR3 length equals 16 residues. The CDR3 loop reads CASSQGLAVIAYEQYF. The CDR3 DNA follows: TGCGCCAGCAGCCAGGGACTAGCGGTGATAGCCTACGAGCAGTACTTC.

V gene TRBV6-5 combines with J gene TRBJ1-5; TRBD1 matches 7 bases. In germline, CDR1 is MNHEY, CDR2 SVGAGI. The CDR3 totals 15 residues. The V gene end was trimmed by 6 bases and the J gene end by 0 bases; junction bases not matched to a gene: 5. CDR3: CASSPGGNSNQPQHF. CDR3 bases: TGTGCCAGCAGCCCAGGGGGGAATAGCAATCAGCCCCAGCATTTT.

The chain uses TRBV3-1 (or the pseudogene TRBV3-2) and TRBJ2-2; D perhaps matches TRBD2 (6 bases). Germline CDR1 is LGHDT and CDR2 is YNNKEL (reference sequence). With 1 base removed from V and 0 bases from J, the gap between germline ends came to 6 bases. The CDR3 is made up of 15 amino acids. The CDR3 sequence: CASSQGTTNTGELFF. CDR3 coding DNA: TGTGCCAGCAGCCAAGGGACTACGAACACCGGGGAGCTGTTTTTT.